A selection of T cell receptor beta chains follows, all from one sample in a study of cytomegalovirus exposure and HLA in healthy donors. The method was immunoSEQ multiplex PCR; TCRdb's version includes in-frame clones alone and lacks a portion of them. The sample holds 200,000 to 300,000 clones; around 91% are singletons and the top ten take just over 3%. The sequenced sample consisted of PBMCs. The receptors stem from a woman aged 25 to 39 in good health and CMV-seronegative. The conserved cysteine and the conserved F or W are not part of the CDR3 here. Rows give clone size only sometimes, using once, few, many, or a class for an expanded clone.

size	V	J	CDR3
NA	TRBV27	TRBJ1-1	ASSLSRGTEAF
few	TRBV19	TRBJ1-5	ASSMLGQPQH
NA	TRBV5-6	TRBJ2-1	ASSWGTAMQF
NA	TRBV28	TRBJ2-7	ASSPPRPGEEQY
NA	TRBV6-5	TRBJ2-2	ASSFGQGRNTGELF
NA	TRBV6-5	TRBJ2-2	ASSYSTNTGELF
once	TRBV11-2	TRBJ1-3	ASSLTPLSGNTIY
NA	TRBV7-9	TRBJ1-1	ASSAKGFPTEAF
NA	TRBV5-6	TRBJ1-1	ASSLAWGTSNTEAF
NA	TRBV7-3	TRBJ2-1	ASSSNGRGEQF
NA	TRBV5-8	TRBJ2-1	ASSLALRGSHNEQF
once	TRBV4-3	TRBJ2-7	ASSQVRLRYEQY
NA	TRBV6-5	TRBJ2-3	ASSGKGRDTQY
few	TRBV5-1	TRBJ2-7	ASSLADRDHEQY
once	TRBV11-3	TRBJ2-5	ASSSPGTSQETQY
NA	TRBV6-5	TRBJ2-1	ASSKLAGGANEQF
NA	TRBV5-4	TRBJ2-7	ASSLGGGTRSYEQY
NA	TRBV5-6	TRBJ2-5	ASSLEVETQY
NA	TRBV4-3	TRBJ2-7	ASSQDHWAYEQY
NA	TRBV7-2	TRBJ2-7	ASSLAGGGHYEQY
NA	TRBV15	TRBJ2-5	ATSRDRGTSFVETQY
NA	TRBV28	TRBJ2-7	ASRIKSQVRYEQY
NA	TRBV30	TRBJ2-7	AWTRLTYEQY
NA	TRBV11-3	TRBJ2-5	ASSLDRSAIAQETQY
NA	TRBV28	TRBJ2-2	ASSFRAPGELF
once	TRBV30	TRBJ2-1	AWSVGSGRYNEQF
many	TRBV2	TRBJ2-7	ASSGLYRPYEQY
NA	TRBV28	TRBJ2-1	ASSSPTGSYNEQF
few	TRBV2	TRBJ1-2	ASSGTAYGYT
NA	TRBV9	TRBJ2-7	ASSVGSSNYEQY
NA	TRBV4-3	TRBJ1-1	ASSHRAMNTEAF
NA	TRBV4-3	TRBJ2-5	ASSQVGTVQETQY
NA	TRBV6-5	TRBJ1-1	ASSYEGNTEAF
NA	TRBV7-3	TRBJ2-2	ASSPNSGELF
once	TRBV7-6	TRBJ2-5	ASSLATAAQETQY
NA	TRBV28	TRBJ2-2	ASSLTVFGELF
once	TRBV28	TRBJ2-7	ASSTPWDSLGAY
once	TRBV5-5	TRBJ2-3	ASSFQSSGRASDTQY
NA	TRBV7-8	TRBJ2-7	ASSFASGGTHFPPIPYEQY
NA	TRBV5-1	TRBJ2-7	ASSPQGGRTYEQY
NA	TRBV5-1	TRBJ2-7	ASSRSSGPYEQY
NA	TRBV19	TRBJ2-1	ASGTSSYNEQF
NA	TRBV9	TRBJ2-7	ASSPDGGTYEQY
NA	TRBV5-1	TRBJ1-2	ASSLGGQDGYT
once	TRBV4-1	TRBJ2-7	ASSHSGQSPAYEQY
NA	TRBV5-1	TRBJ1-2	ASSLVSGSYGYT
NA	TRBV7-3	TRBJ2-3	ASSPGRTWTDTQY
NA	TRBV10-2	TRBJ1-1	ASSRGQGYMNTEAF
NA	TRBV28	TRBJ2-7	ASSPPRAYGHHEQY